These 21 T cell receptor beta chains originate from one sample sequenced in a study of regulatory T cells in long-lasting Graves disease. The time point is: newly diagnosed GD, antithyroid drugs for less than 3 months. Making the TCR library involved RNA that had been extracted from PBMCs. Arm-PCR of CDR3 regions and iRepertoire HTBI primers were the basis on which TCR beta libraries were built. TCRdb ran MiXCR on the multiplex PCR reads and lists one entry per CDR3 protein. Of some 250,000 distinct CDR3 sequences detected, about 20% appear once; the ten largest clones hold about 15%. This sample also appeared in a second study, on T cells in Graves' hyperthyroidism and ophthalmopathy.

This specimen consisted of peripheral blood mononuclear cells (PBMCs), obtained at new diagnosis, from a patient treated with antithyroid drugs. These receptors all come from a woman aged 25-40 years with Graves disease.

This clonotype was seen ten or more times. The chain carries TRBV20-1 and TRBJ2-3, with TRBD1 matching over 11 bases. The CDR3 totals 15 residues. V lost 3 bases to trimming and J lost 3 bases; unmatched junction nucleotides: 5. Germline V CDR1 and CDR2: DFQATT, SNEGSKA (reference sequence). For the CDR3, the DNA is TGCAGTGCTAGCTCCGGGACAGGGGGAACAGATACGCAGTATTTT. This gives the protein CSASSGTGGTDTQYF.

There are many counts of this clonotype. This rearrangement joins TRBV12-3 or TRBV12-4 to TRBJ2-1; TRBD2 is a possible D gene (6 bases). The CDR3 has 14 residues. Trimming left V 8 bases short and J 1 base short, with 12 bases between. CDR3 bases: TGTGCCAGCTCTTCCGGGACTTCCTACAATGAGCAGTTCTTC. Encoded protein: CASSSGTSYNEQFF.

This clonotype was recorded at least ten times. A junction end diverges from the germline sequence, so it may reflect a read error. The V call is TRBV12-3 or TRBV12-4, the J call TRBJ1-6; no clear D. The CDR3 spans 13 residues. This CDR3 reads CASSSAQNSPLHF. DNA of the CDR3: TGTGCCAGCAGTTCAGCCCAAAATTCACCCCTTCACTTT.

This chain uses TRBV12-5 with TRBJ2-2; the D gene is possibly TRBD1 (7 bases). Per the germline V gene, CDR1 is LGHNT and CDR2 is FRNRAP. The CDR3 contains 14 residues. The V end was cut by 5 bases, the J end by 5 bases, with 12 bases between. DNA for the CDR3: TGTGCTAGTGGTCGCGGGACAGCGACCGGGGAGCTGTTTTTT. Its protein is CASGRGTATGELFF.

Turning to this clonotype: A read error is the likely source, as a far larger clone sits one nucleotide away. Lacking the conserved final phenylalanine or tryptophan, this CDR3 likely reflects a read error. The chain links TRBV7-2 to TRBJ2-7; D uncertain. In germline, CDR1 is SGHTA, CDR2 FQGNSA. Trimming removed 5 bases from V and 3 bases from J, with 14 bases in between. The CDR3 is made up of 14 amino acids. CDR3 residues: CASSQEFQVYEQYS. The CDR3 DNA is TGTGCCAGCAGCCAAGAGTTCCAGGTCTACGAGCAGTACTCC.

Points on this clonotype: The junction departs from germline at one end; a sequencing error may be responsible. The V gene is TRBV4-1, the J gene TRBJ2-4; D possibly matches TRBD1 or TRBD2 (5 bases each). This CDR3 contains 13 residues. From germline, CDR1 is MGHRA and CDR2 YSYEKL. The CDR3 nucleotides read TGCGCCAGCAGCCAAGATCGAGGGGTTTTTATTTCCTTC. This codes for CASSQDRGVFISF.

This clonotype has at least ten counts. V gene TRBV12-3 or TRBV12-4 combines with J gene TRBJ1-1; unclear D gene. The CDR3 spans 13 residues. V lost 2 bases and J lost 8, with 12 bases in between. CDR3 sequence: CASSLSRTVEAFF. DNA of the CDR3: TGTGCCAGCAGTTTAAGTAGGACCGTAGAAGCTTTCTTT.

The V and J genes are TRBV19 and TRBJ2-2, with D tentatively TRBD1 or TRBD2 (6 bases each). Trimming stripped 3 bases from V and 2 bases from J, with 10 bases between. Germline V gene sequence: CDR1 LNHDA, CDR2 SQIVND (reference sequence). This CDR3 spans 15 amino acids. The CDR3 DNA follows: TGTGCCAGTAGTATTACGGGGGCAAACACCGGGGAGCTGTTTTTT. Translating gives CASSITGANTGELFF.

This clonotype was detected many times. The CDR3 reads CASRNGQKQFF. The CDR3 DNA sequence: TGTGCCAGCAGAAACGGACAGAAGCAGTTCTTC. This chain uses TRBV6-2 or TRBV6-3 with TRBJ2-1, with a possible D match to TRBD1 (6 bases). Per the germline V gene, CDR1 is MNHEY and CDR2 is SVGEGT. The ends were cut back, 6 bases at V and 11 bases at J, with 11 bases in the middle. This CDR3 region has 11 residues.

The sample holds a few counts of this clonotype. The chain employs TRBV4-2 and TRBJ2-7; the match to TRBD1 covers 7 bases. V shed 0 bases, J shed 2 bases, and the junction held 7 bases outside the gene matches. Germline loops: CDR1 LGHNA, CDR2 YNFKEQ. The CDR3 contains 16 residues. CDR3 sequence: CASSQDRHRGPYEQYF. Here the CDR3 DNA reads TGTGCCAGCAGCCAAGATAGGCACAGGGGACCCTACGAGCAGTACTTC.

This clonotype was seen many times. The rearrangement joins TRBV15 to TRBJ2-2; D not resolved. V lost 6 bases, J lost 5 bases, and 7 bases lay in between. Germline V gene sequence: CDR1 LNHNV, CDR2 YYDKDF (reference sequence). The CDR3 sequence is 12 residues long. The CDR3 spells CATRGQTGELFF. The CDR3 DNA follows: TGTGCCACCAGGGGCCAGACCGGGGAGCTGTTTTTT.

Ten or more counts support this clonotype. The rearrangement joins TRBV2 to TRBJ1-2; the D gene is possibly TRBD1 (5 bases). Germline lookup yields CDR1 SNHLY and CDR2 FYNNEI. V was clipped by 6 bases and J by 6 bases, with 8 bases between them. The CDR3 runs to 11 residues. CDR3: CASRGLNGYTF. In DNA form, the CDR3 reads TGTGCCAGCAGGGGGCTGAATGGCTACACCTTC.

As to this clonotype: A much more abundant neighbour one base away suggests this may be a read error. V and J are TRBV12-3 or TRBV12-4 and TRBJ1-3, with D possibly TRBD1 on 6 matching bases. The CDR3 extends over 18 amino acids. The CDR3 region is CVSKEATGRDHSGNTIYF. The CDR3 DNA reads TGTGTCAGCAAGGAGGCTACAGGGAGGGACCACTCTGGAAACACCATATATTTT.

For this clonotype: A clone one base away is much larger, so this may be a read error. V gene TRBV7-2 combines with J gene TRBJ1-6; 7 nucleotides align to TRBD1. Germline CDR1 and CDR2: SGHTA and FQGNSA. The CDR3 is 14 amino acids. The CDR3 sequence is CASSNRDSNSPPHF. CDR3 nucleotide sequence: TGTGCCAGCAGCAATCGGGACAGTAATTCACCCCCCCACTTT. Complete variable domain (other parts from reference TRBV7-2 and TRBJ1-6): GAGVSQSPSNKVTEKGKDVELRCDPISGHTALYWYRQSLGQGLEFLIYFQGNSAPDKSGLPSDRFSAERTGGSVSTLTIQRTQQEDSAVYLCASSNRDSNSPPHFGNGTRLTVT.

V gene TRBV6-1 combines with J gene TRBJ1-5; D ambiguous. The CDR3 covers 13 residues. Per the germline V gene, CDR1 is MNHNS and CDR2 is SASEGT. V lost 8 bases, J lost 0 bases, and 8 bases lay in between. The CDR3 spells CASGKDSNQPQHF. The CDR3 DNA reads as TGTGCCAGCGGAAAGGATAGCAATCAGCCCCAGCATTTT.

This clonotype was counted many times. The CDR3 bases are TGTGCCAGCCGGACAGGGGAGACCGGGGAGCTGTTTTTT. Protein product: CASRTGETGELFF. The genes are TRBV7-6 and TRBJ2-2; 9 bases line up with TRBD1. Germline CDR1 reads SGHVS; CDR2 reads FNYEAQ. The V gene end was trimmed by 8 bases and the J gene end by 5 bases; junction bases not matched to a gene: 3. The CDR3 sequence is 13 residues long.

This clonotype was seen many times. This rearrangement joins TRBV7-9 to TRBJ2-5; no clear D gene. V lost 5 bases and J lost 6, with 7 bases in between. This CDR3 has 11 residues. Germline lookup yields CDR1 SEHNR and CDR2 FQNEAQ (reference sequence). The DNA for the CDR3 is TGTGCCAGCAGCGTTCAGCAGACCCAGTACTTC. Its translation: CASSVQQTQYF.

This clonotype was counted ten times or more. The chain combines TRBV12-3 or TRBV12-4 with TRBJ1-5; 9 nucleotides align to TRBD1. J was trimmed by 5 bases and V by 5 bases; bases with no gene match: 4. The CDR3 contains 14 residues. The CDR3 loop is CASSPTGGDQPQHF. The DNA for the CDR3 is TGTGCCAGCAGTCCTACAGGGGGCGATCAGCCCCAGCATTTT.

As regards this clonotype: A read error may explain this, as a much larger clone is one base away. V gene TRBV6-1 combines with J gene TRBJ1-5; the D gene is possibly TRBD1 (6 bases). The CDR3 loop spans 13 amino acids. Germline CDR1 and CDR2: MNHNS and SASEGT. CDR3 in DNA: TGTGCCCTCTGGACAGCACGCAATAAGCCCCAGCATTTT. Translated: CALWTARNKPQHF.

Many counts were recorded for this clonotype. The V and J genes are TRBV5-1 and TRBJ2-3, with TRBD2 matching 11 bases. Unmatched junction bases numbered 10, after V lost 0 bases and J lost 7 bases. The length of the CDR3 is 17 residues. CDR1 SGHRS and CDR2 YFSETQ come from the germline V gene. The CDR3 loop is CASSLAGLAGPKNTQYF. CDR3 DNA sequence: TGCGCCAGCAGCTTGGCCGGACTAGCGGGTCCCAAGAATACGCAGTATTTT.

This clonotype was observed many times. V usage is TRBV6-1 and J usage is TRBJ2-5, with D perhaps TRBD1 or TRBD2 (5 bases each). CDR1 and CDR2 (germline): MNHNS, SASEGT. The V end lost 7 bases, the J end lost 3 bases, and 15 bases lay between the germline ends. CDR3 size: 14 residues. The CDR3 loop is CASKATGTEETQYF. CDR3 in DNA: TGTGCCAGCAAGGCTACCGGGACCGAAGAGACCCAGTACTTC.